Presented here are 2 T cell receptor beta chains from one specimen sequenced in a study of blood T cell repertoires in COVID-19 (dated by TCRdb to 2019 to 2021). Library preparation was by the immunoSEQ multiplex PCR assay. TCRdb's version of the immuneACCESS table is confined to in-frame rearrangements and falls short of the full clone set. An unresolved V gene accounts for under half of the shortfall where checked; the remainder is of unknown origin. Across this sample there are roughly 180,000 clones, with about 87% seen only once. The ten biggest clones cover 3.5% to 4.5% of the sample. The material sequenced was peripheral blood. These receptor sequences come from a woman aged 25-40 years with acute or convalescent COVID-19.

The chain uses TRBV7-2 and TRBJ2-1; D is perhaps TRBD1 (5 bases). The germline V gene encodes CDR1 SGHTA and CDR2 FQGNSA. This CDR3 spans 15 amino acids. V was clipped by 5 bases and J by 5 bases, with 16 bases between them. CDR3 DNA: TGTGCCAGCAGCGCCATGGTGACAGACAACAATGAGCAGTTCTTC. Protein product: CASSAMVTDNNEQFF.

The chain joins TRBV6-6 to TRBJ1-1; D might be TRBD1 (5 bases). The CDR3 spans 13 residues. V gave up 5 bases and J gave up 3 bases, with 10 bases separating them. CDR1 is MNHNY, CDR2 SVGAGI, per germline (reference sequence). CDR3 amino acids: CASSLDRHTEAFF. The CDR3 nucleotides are TGTGCCAGCAGTCTAGACAGACACACTGAAGCTTTCTTT.